Listed here are 20 T cell receptor beta chains from one sample, sequenced in a study of T cells in women clearing cervical HPV infection. Profiled with immunoSEQ multiplex PCR; TCRdb holds only in-frame clones, not every one. The specimen's table records 44,000 or so clones. The material sequenced was blood buffy coat. Source of these receptors: a woman between 18 and 70 years old with a cervical HPV16 infection that either progressed to CIN3+ or cleared (not recorded which).

About this clone: The read finishes 3 residues shy of the CDR3 end, and the germline J gene is used to complete it. The rearrangement joins TRBV6-1 to TRBJ1-2; D gene unclear. This CDR3 region has 14 residues. CDR1 and CDR2 (germline): MNHNS, SASEGT. Trimming cost V 4 bases and J 4 bases, with 13 bases left between them. The CDR3 sequence: CASSVMETSYGYTF. CDR3 DNA, as far as it was read: TGTGCCAGCAGTGTGATGGAGACAAGCTATGGC.

Of note for this clone: The CDR3 end is not reached by the read, which stops 3 residues before it; the germline J gene fills it in. This sequence joins TRBV6-4 and TRBJ1-4; the D gene is possibly TRBD1 (5 bases). There are 14 residues in the CDR3. Germline CDR1 MRHNA, CDR2 SNTAGT. V was pared by 9 bases and J by 1 base, with 12 bases between. Incomplete CDR3 DNA: TGTGCCAGGACGACAGTGGTAACTAATGAAAAA. This codes for CARTTVVTNEK. The CDR3 in full is CARTTVVTNEKLFF.

As concerns this clone: The DNA ends 3 residues before the CDR3 does, and the rest of the CDR3 is filled in from the germline J gene. V gene TRBV18 combines with J gene TRBJ2-1, with 7 nucleotides matching TRBD2. The CDR3 length is 16 residues. The germline V gene has CDR1 KGHSH and CDR2 LQKENI. V was pared by 1 base and J by 5 bases, with 8 bases of the junction left unmatched. Incomplete CDR3 DNA: TGTGCCAGCTCACCACGGGAGGGGCTGGGGCACAATGAG. Translation: CASSPREGLGHNE. The whole CDR3 sequence is CASSPREGLGHNEQFF.

Points on this clone: The read ends 3 residues shy of where the CDR3 ends; the end is completed using the germline J gene. The rearrangement links TRBV6-1 to TRBJ2-7, with D perhaps TRBD2 (7 bases). This CDR3 spans 13 amino acids. Trimming stripped 4 bases from V and 5 bases from J, with 12 bases between. The germline gives CDR1 MNHNS, CDR2 SASEGT. The covered CDR3 bases are TGTGCCAGCAGTGCCCGGGGGGCGAACGAG. Translating gives CASSARGANE. In full, the CDR3 reads CASSARGANEQYF.

As concerns this clone: With the read ending 3 residues before the CDR3 end, the germline J gene is used to fill in that end. The gene calls are TRBV29-1 and TRBJ1-1; TRBD1 is a possible D gene (6 bases). Germline-derived CDR1 and CDR2 are SQVTM and ANQGSEA. Trimming stripped 3 bases from V and 4 bases from J, with 9 bases between. The CDR3 extends over 12 amino acids. CDR3 residues: CSVEDSFTEAFF. CDR3 DNA, as far as it was read: TGCAGCGTTGAGGACAGCTTCACTGAA. Full variable domain (remainder filled in from reference TRBV29-1 and TRBJ1-1): SAVISQKPSRDICQRGTSLTIQCQVDSQVTMMFWYRQQPGQSLTLIATANQGSEATYESGFVIDKFPISRPNLTFSTLTVSNMSPEDSSIYLCSVEDSFTEAFFGQGTRLTVV.

Regarding this clone: The CDR3 end is not reached by the read, which stops 3 residues before it; the germline J gene fills it in. The chain has TRBV6-2 or TRBV6-3 and TRBJ1-2; D is perhaps TRBD1 (5 bases). This CDR3 comprises 17 residues. Per germline, CDR1 MNHEY and CDR2 SVGEGT. CDR3 sequence reads: CASSYSTSGGESDDYTF. The part of the CDR3 DNA that was read is TGTGCCAGCAGTTACTCCACTAGCGGGGGGGAATCCGACGAC.

Notes on this clone: Sequencing ends 3 residues short of the CDR3 end; the germline J gene provides the rest. The genes are TRBV7-7 and TRBJ1-3, with D maybe TRBD1 (6 bases). Trimming took 5 bases from V and 4 from J, leaving 9 bases between them. Germline V gene lookup returns CDR1 SSHAT and CDR2 FNYEAQ (reference sequence). CDR3 length equals 13 residues. Partial CDR3 DNA: TGTGCCAGCAGCCGGGACATCGGAAACACC. Residues: CASSRDIGNT. The whole CDR3 reads CASSRDIGNTIYF.

To note about this clone: The DNA ends 3 residues before the CDR3 does, and the rest of the CDR3 is filled in from the germline J gene. The chain employs TRBV5-1 and TRBJ2-7; 11 positions match TRBD1. The germline V gene has CDR1 SGHRS and CDR2 YFSETQ. This CDR3 spans 15 amino acids. The trim removed 0 bases at V and 5 bases at J, leaving 4 bases unmatched. The CDR3 loop is CASSLAGDRGDEQYF. The part of the CDR3 DNA that was read is TGCGCCAGCAGCTTGGCCGGGGACAGGGGGGACGAG.

A remark on this clone: The read comes to an end 3 residues before the CDR3 does, leaving the germline J gene to fill in the end. This chain links TRBV2 with TRBJ2-3; D possibly corresponds to TRBD1 (5 bases). The CDR3 runs to 14 residues. CDR1 SNHLY and CDR2 FYNNEI come from the germline V gene. CDR3 bases read: TGTGCCAGCAGTGGTGACTGGGGCCAAGAGACG. Amino acids: CASSGDWGQET. The full CDR3 protein is CASSGDWGQETQYF.

Concerning this clone itself: From the germline J gene comes the end of the CDR3, since the read stops 3 residues before it. V usage is TRBV30 and J usage is TRBJ2-7; D may be TRBD2 (6 bases). The CDR3 spans 15 residues. V shed 2 bases and J shed 3 bases, with 17 bases lying between them. Per germline, CDR1 GTSNPN and CDR2 SVGIG (reference sequence). The CDR3 sequence: CAWSSWDGTGYEQYF. CDR3 bases read: TGTGCCTGGAGTTCCTGGGACGGGACTGGCTACGAG.

A word on this clone: The sequenced fragment ends 3 residues before the CDR3 boundary, so the rest is inferred from the germline J gene. The chain is built from TRBV7-9 and TRBJ2-3; 7 bases line up with TRBD1. The germline gives CDR1 SEHNR, CDR2 FQNEAQ (reference sequence). The CDR3 is made up of 14 amino acids. Incomplete CDR3 DNA: TGTGCCAGCAGCTTAGGGGACAGTCAAGAGACG. Its translation is CASSLGDSQET. The CDR3 in its entirety is CASSLGDSQETQYF.

To note about this clone: The read falls 3 residues short of the CDR3 end, and the missing part is taken from the germline J gene. This rearrangement joins TRBV5-4 to TRBJ1-1; tentative D call: TRBD1 (6 bases). Germline assignment: CDR1 SGHNT and CDR2 YYREEE (reference sequence). Trimming removed 0 bases at V and 7 bases at J, with 10 bases between. This CDR3 has 13 amino acids. Incomplete CDR3 DNA: TGTGCCAGCAGCTTGGGAGGGGGTTATGAA. Translated, it gives CASSLGGGYE. The whole CDR3 region reads CASSLGGGYEAFF.

Note on this clone: The junction and the germline gene differ at one end; a read error may be behind it. The identical CDR3 is also encoded by other nucleotide sequences in the sample. CDR3 DNA, as far as it was read: TGTGCCAGCAGCTTAACAGGCTCTGGAAACACG. Residues: CASSLTGSGNT. The whole CDR3 is CASSLTGSGNTIYF. The chain recombines TRBV7-9 with TRBJ1-3; a possible D gene is TRBD1 (5 bases). The observed sequence ends 3 residues before the CDR3 terminus, with the missing tail filled in from the germline J gene. Germline CDR1 reads SEHNR; CDR2 reads FQNEAQ (reference sequence). The length of the CDR3 is 14 residues.

Details on this clone: The read terminates 3 residues before the CDR3 end, so the remaining end is supplied by the germline J gene. The J gene is TRBJ2-7, the V gene TRBV7-2; perhaps TRBD1 as D (5 bases). The CDR3 runs to 14 residues. V gave up 1 base and J gave up 3 bases, with 10 bases separating them. Germline lookup yields CDR1 SGHTA and CDR2 FQGNSA. CDR3 sequence: CASSLGSQGYEQYF. The sequenced CDR3 bases are TGTGCCAGCAGCTTAGGGTCCCAGGGCTACGAG.

Its frequency marks this clone as medium-sized. The read halts 3 residues ahead of the CDR3 end, with the missing end drawn from the germline J gene. The chain has TRBV18 and TRBJ2-3, with no clear D. The V gene lost 0 bases and the J gene lost 4 bases, with 17 bases spanning the gap. The CDR3 runs to 17 residues. CDR1 and CDR2 from the germline V gene are KGHSH and LQKENI. CDR3 bases read: TGTGCCAGCTCACCACCCACCACTACTCGAACGGCAGATACG. Translation gives CASSPPTTTRTADT. The full CDR3 protein is CASSPPTTTRTADTQYF.

On this clone: The CDR3 extends 3 residues past the end of the read, so its final part is completed from the germline J gene. The genes are TRBV5-6 and TRBJ2-1; no definite D call. This CDR3 spans 12 amino acids. Trimming pared 1 base from V and 7 bases from J, leaving 6 bases between. Per germline, CDR1 SGHDT and CDR2 YYEEEE. Incomplete CDR3 DNA: TGTGCCAGCAGCTTGTTGAGGAATGAG. It encodes CASSLLRNE. The entire CDR3 reads CASSLLRNEQFF.

As to this clone: The CDR3 extends 3 residues past the end of the read, so its final part is completed from the germline J gene. The J gene is TRBJ2-7, the V gene TRBV20-1, with D maybe TRBD2 (5 bases). Trimming took 7 bases from V and 2 from J, leaving 15 bases between them. CDR3 length: 13 residues. In germline, CDR1 is DFQATT, CDR2 SNEGSKA (reference sequence). The sequenced CDR3 bases are TGCAGTGTGAGCGCACGGGGAACCTACGAG. It codes for CSVSARGTYE. The CDR3 as a whole reads CSVSARGTYEQYF.

As to this clone: The read terminates 3 residues ahead of where the CDR3 ends, so the germline J gene completes it. The chain recombines TRBV4-1 with TRBJ1-1; D is possibly TRBD1 (5 bases). The CDR3 extends over 14 amino acids. Germline V gene lookup returns CDR1 MGHRA and CDR2 YSYEKL. Incomplete CDR3 DNA: TGCGCCAGCACGTGGGCCCCAGTGCGAGAGGGG. Amino acids: CASTWAPVREG. The whole CDR3 sequence reads CASTWAPVREGAFF.

Of note for this clone: From the germline J gene comes the end of the CDR3, since the read stops 3 residues before it. This sequence joins TRBV19 and TRBJ2-2, with a tentative D call TRBD1 (6 bases). CDR1 and CDR2 (germline): LNHDA, SQIVND (reference sequence). There are 14 residues in the CDR3. The part of the CDR3 DNA that was read is TGTGCCAGTAGTCGACGACAGGTGAATGAAAAG. Translated: CASSRRQVNEK. The CDR3 reads in full as CASSRRQVNEKLFF.

Comments on this clone: The sequenced fragment ends 3 residues before the CDR3 boundary, so the rest is inferred from the germline J gene. The rearrangement uses TRBV18 and TRBJ2-2; TRBD1 agrees at 9 bases. This CDR3 spans 13 amino acids. CDR1 is KGHSH, CDR2 LQKENI, per germline. The CDR3 reads CASSPDRGEKLFF. The covered CDR3 bases are TGTGCCAGCTCACCGGACAGGGGAGAAAAG.